This T cell receptor beta chain was identified during a study of regulatory T cells in long-lasting Graves disease. Study details: Prior antithyroid drug treatment in newly diagnosed Graves' patients lasted under 3 months. General study points: Persistent patients shared fewer than 3,500 public clonotypes among themselves. Newly diagnosed patients shared fewer, at some 900.

Germline trimming cut 8 bases from V and 5 bases from J; bases unmatched to any gene: 8. CDR1 is SQVTM, CDR2 ANQGSEA, per germline. The CDR3 spans 13 residues. This clonotype occurred a few times. Its antigen remains unknown. Construction of TCR beta libraries relied on iRepertoire HTBI primers and on Arm-PCR targeting CDR3 regions. TCRdb passed the multiplex PCR reads through MiXCR, listing each CDR3 protein once. The sample yields around 470,000 distinct CDR3 sequences, less than 15% seen once. Time point noted: newly diagnosed GD, antithyroid drugs for less than 3 months. There was RNA extracted from PBMCs, and the TCR library was made from it. This sample also belongs to another study, concerning T cells in Graves' hyperthyroidism and ophthalmopathy. That publication notes: The TCR CDR3 first-round RT-PCR relied on the HTBI primer set. Onset of ophthalmopathy came a median approximately 6.9 months after the model predicted it.

V gene TRBV29-1 combines with J gene TRBJ2-3, with TRBD1 matching over 9 bases. Sample: peripheral blood mononuclear cells (PBMCs), taken at new diagnosis, from a patient treated with antithyroid drugs. The clonotype was recovered from a woman in her 50s with Graves disease. The CDR3 DNA reads as TGCAGCTCGGACAGGGGACGGTTAGATACGCAGTATTTT. Protein: CSSDRGRLDTQYF.